This TCR beta chain comes out of a study of T cell responses to AZD1222 COVID-19 vaccine. Findings of the study overall: Mostly white British, mostly female donors; authors suggested clonal diversity may be underestimated. Nearly half of the spike-specific TCRs reportedly recognize variant regions that carry no mutations. The span of vaccine-associated CD4 TCRs extended across spike, with dominance at 160-218 and 743-854. When two AZD1222 doses had been given, Spike-specific TCR breadth and depth rose.

The V end lost 4 bases, the J end lost 0 bases, and 6 bases lay between the germline ends. The CDR3 loop spans 13 amino acids. Points on this clone: Its specificity is unknown.

TCRdb keeps only in-frame clones here, not all; method: immunoSEQ multiplex PCR. The sample lists fewer than 300,000 clones; more than 80% were seen once. The J gene is TRBJ1-1, the V gene TRBV12-3 or TRBV12-4, with D hard to call. Material: peripheral blood, obtained on day 0 of AZD1222 vaccination. This sequence was found in an adult in good health. CDR3 bases: TGTGCCAGCAGTTCGACGGTGAACACTGAAGCTTTCTTT. This codes for CASSSTVNTEAFF.